This TCR beta chain stems from a study of T cell responses to AZD1222 COVID-19 vaccine. CDR1 is SGHTA, CDR2 FQGNSA, per germline. This CDR3 comprises 15 residues. V was pared by 9 bases and J by 4 bases, with 18 bases between. Some clones are missing from TCRdb's copy, which holds only in-frame ones; the method was immunoSEQ multiplex PCR. Here the sample spans 180,000 or so clones, about 88% being singletons. With regard to this clone: What it binds is unknown.

General study results and limits: Vaccine-associated CD4 TCRs spanned spike, dominant at 160-218 and 743-854. Donors were mostly white British, more females; clonal diversity possibly underestimated. The repertoires were collected only after the peak T cell response. At study baseline, merely six AZD1222 recipients were seropositive.

This TCR derives from an adult in good health. V and J are TRBV7-2 and TRBJ1-4, with D possibly being TRBD1 (6 bases). Source: peripheral blood, taken on day 0 of AZD1222 vaccination. The CDR3 bases are TGTGCCAGTAGACAGGACCGCGTGGGTAATGAAAAACTGTTTTTT. It is translated as CASRQDRVGNEKLFF.